Listed below are T cell receptor beta chains from one sample, sequenced in a study of PD-L1 blockade in urothelial cancer. The method was immunoSEQ multiplex PCR; TCRdb's version includes in-frame clones alone and lacks a portion of them. The repertoire includes about 95,000 clones, around 86% of them detected once, and roughly 2% sits in the top ten. The sequences come from PBMCs, collected around atezolizumab (anti-PD-L1) treatment. The receptor source for this set is a man in his 60s with urothelial cancer. The CDR3 runs from the conserved cysteine through the conserved F or W. Clone size is shown for a subset of rows, as once, few, many or a class of expanded clone.

abundance,v_gene,len,j_gene,CDR3aa
.,TRBV10-3,13,TRBJ1-4,CAISISANEKLFF
.,TRBV6-5,12,TRBJ2-1,CASSIGAGEQFF
.,TRBV5-1,17,TRBJ2-1,CASSPGAGTGFGYEQFF
.,TRBV19,15,TRBJ1-1,CASSIGDTGDTEAFF
.,TRBV28,12,TRBJ2-7,CASSGSRYEQYF
.,TRBV28,14,TRBJ2-7,CASSLGTGRYEQYF
once,TRBV12-5,14,TRBJ2-2,CASGMPRNSGELFF
few,TRBV7-9,15,TRBJ1-3,CASGDGGISGNTIYF
many,TRBV28,14,TRBJ2-7,CASSPGTGVYEQYF
.,TRBV5-1,13,TRBJ1-4,CASSLGEPEKLFF
.,TRBV28,13,TRBJ2-1,CAAGTGSGDEQFF
.,TRBV2,14,TRBJ2-5,CASSDTRKQETQYF
once,TRBV5-1,16,TRBJ2-5,CASSLGQGSYQETQYF